Below, 28 T cell receptor beta chains from the same sample are listed, as sequenced in a study of blood T cell repertoires in COVID-19. The protocol was immunoSEQ multiplex PCR, while the TCRdb copy is restricted to in-frame clones and leaves out a portion. The sample shows some 170,000 clones, about 85% of them seen only once. Sequencing was performed on PBMCs or T cells enriched from blood (not recorded which). The receptors were gathered from a man in his forties or fifties who had recovered from COVID-19.

This clone was observed a few times. This chain uses TRBV5-1 with TRBJ2-7, with TRBD1 matching 9 bases. The trim removed 0 bases at V and 4 bases at J, leaving 5 bases unmatched. The CDR3 loop spans 15 amino acids. Germline CDR1 and CDR2: SGHRS and YFSETQ. In nucleotides, the CDR3 is TGCGCCAGCAGCTTGGGAGGGACAGGGTTGTACGAGCAGTACTTC. Amino acid sequence: CASSLGGTGLYEQYF.

The chain employs TRBV5-6 and TRBJ2-7; D unclear. Germline V gives CDR1 SGHDT, CDR2 YYEEEE. This CDR3 has 11 residues. Trimming took off 0 bases at V and 6 bases at J, with 4 bases between the two ends. Here the CDR3 DNA reads TGTGCCAGCAGCTTGGCGTCCGAGCAGTACTTC. It is translated as CASSLASEQYF.

There are a few counts of this clone. The chain is built from TRBV10-3 and TRBJ1-2, with TRBD1 matching over 9 bases. The germline gives CDR1 ENHRY, CDR2 SYGVKD. This CDR3 spans 11 amino acids. V shed 5 bases and J 13 bases; nucleotides not matched to a gene: 5. DNA for the CDR3: TGTGCCATCAGTCCGGGACAGGGTTTCACCTTC. Amino acids: CAISPGQGFTF.

The chain employs TRBV11-1 and TRBJ1-1; TRBD1 matches 8 bases. Germline V lookup: CDR1 SGHAT, CDR2 FQDESV (reference sequence). Germline trimming cut 5 bases from V and 2 bases from J; bases unmatched to any gene: 4. The CDR3 runs 14 residues. The CDR3 loop is CASSSGQGNTEAFF. The CDR3 coding sequence is TGTGCCAGCAGCAGTGGACAGGGAAACACTGAAGCTTTCTTT.

This chain uses TRBV7-2 with TRBJ2-7; TRBD2 is a possible D gene (5 bases). Germline loops: CDR1 SGHTA, CDR2 FQGNSA. The CDR3 length is 16 residues. V dropped 0 bases and J dropped 4 bases, with 16 bases sitting between them. The CDR3 DNA is TGTGCCAGCAGCTTAGCCCCTCACAGAGGGATATACGAGCAGTACTTC. It encodes CASSLAPHRGIYEQYF.

The rearrangement joins TRBV10-2 to TRBJ2-7; 7 bases agree with TRBD1. Per the germline V gene, CDR1 is WSHSY and CDR2 is SAAADI. With V trimmed by 2 bases and J by 0 bases, 4 bases remained unmatched. The CDR3 sequence is 15 residues long. This CDR3 is CASSEPGTASYEQYF. The CDR3 DNA follows: TGCGCCAGCAGTGAGCCGGGGACAGCCTCCTACGAGCAGTACTTC.

The V gene is TRBV10-2, the J gene TRBJ1-3, with a weak D call TRBD1 (5 bases). The germline V gene encodes CDR1 WSHSY and CDR2 SAAADI. The germline V and J ends were trimmed by 9 bases and 4 bases, with 16 bases remaining between them. The CDR3 consists of 14 residues. The CDR3 loop reads CASGGTPGGNTIYF. The CDR3 DNA reads TGCGCCAGTGGAGGGACTCCTGGAGGAAACACCATATATTTT.

The V gene is TRBV5-1, the J gene TRBJ2-7; D perhaps matches TRBD1 (5 bases). This CDR3 is 14 amino acids long. Germline V CDR1 and CDR2: SGHRS, YFSETQ. With 5 bases removed from V and 1 base from J, the gap between germline ends came to 13 bases. The CDR3 region has the DNA TGCGCCAGCAGTTTACTTACAGGTTCCTACGAGCAGTACTTC. It yields the protein CASSLLTGSYEQYF.

This chain links TRBV27 with TRBJ1-2; 8 bases are a match to TRBD1. The germline V gene encodes CDR1 MNHEY and CDR2 SMNVEV (reference sequence). V lost 0 bases, J lost 2 bases, and 2 bases stayed unmatched. This CDR3 is 15 amino acids long. CDR3 protein: CASSLSGQGNYGYTF. CDR3 bases: TGTGCCAGCAGTTTATCCGGACAGGGCAACTATGGCTACACCTTC.

The sample holds a few counts of this clone. The gene calls are TRBV2 and TRBJ2-1; D is undetermined. The CDR3 runs to 11 residues. Germline CDR1 and CDR2: SNHLY and FYNNEI. Trimming stripped 5 bases from V and 5 bases from J, with 4 bases between. CDR3 loop: CASSQDNEQFF. As DNA, the CDR3 is TGTGCCAGCAGTCAGGACAATGAGCAGTTCTTC.

The chain carries TRBV4-2 and TRBJ2-7; 7 nucleotides agree with TRBD1. CDR3 size: 14 residues. Germline V CDR1 and CDR2: LGHNA, YNFKEQ. With 3 bases clipped from V and 0 bases from J, the junction kept 2 bases outside the gene matches. CDR3 sequence reads: CASSHTGDSYEQYF. In DNA form, the CDR3 reads TGTGCCAGCAGCCACACAGGGGACTCCTACGAGCAGTACTTC.

CDR3 DNA: TGTGCCAGTAGTATAGCTATCTGGTCAGGACAGGGCGATAGCAATCAGCCCCAGCATTTT. As protein: CASSIAIWSGQGDSNQPQHF. The rearrangement uses TRBV19 and TRBJ1-5; TRBD1 matches at 8 bases. Germline lookup yields CDR1 LNHDA and CDR2 SQIVND (reference sequence). J gave up 0 bases and V 1 base, and 14 bases lay outside the gene matches. The CDR3 length is 20 residues.

This chain connects TRBV6-5 to TRBJ2-2; 10 bases are shared with TRBD1. The CDR3 runs to 15 residues. Per germline, CDR1 MNHEY and CDR2 SVGAGI. V dropped 5 bases and J dropped 4; count of bases not matched to a gene: 4. The CDR3 DNA reads as TGTGCCAGCAGTCCGCGGACAGGGGGCACCGGGGAGCTGTTTTTT. It encodes CASSPRTGGTGELFF.

This clone appeared once. The rearrangement links TRBV9 to TRBJ1-5; D may be TRBD1 (5 bases). The CDR3 runs 15 residues. Germline V gene data show CDR1 as SGDLS and CDR2 as YYNGEE. V lost 6 bases and J 0 bases, leaving 13 bases between the germline ends. CDR3 DNA sequence: TGTGCCAGCACCCCCGGTGACAGTAGCAATCAGCCCCAGCATTTT. Protein: CASTPGDSSNQPQHF.

The CDR3 protein is CASSIQDRTNYGYTF. Here the CDR3 DNA reads TGTGCCAGTAGTATTCAGGATAGAACAAACTATGGCTACACCTTC. The chain combines TRBV19 with TRBJ1-2; D uncertain. V was cut by 3 bases and J by 2 bases, with 13 bases left in between. The CDR3 runs to 15 residues. Germline V gene sequence: CDR1 LNHDA, CDR2 SQIVND (reference sequence).

The chain recombines TRBV4-1 with TRBJ1-6; tentatively, D is TRBD1 (5 bases). V gave up 0 bases and J gave up 9 bases, with 15 bases separating them. Germline CDR1 reads MGHRA; CDR2 reads YSYEKL. The CDR3 totals 16 residues. In DNA form, the CDR3 reads TGCGCCAGCAGCCAAGATCTCGACCCCAGGGCTTCACCCCTCCACTTT. Encoded protein: CASSQDLDPRASPLHF.

The chain employs TRBV19 and TRBJ1-3, with D possibly being TRBD1 (6 bases). The V and J ends lost 5 bases and 2 bases respectively, with 13 bases between them. Per germline, CDR1 LNHDA and CDR2 SQIVND (reference sequence). This CDR3 spans 15 amino acids. CDR3 nucleotides: TGTGCCAGTAGTTCGGGGGGGGCCCCTGGAAACACCATATATTTT. Translation: CASSSGGAPGNTIYF.

V and J are TRBV5-1 and TRBJ2-2, with D possibly matching TRBD2 (6 bases). V gave up 1 base and J gave up 7 bases, with 17 bases separating them. CDR1 is SGHRS and CDR2 is YFSETQ in the germline V gene. The CDR3 loop spans 16 amino acids. The CDR3, as DNA: TGCGCCAGCAGCTTGTCTATTGGGGGGACCGGCGGGGAGCTGTTTTTT. Amino acids: CASSLSIGGTGGELFF.

The chain carries TRBV30 and TRBJ2-7, with 11 bases aligning to TRBD2. Germline V gene sequence: CDR1 GTSNPN, CDR2 SVGIG (reference sequence). The CDR3 sequence is 12 residues long. V lost 5 bases, J lost 3 bases, and 0 bases stayed unmatched. CDR3 amino acids: CAWGTSGYEQYF. Written as DNA, the CDR3 is TGTGCCTGGGGGACTAGCGGCTACGAGCAGTACTTC.

This chain connects TRBV5-1 to TRBJ2-3; 8 bases fit TRBD2. CDR3 size: 15 residues. Germline values: CDR1 SGHRS, CDR2 YFSETQ. V shed 2 bases and J 4 bases; nucleotides not matched to a gene: 6. The CDR3 loop is CASSFKAGGADTQYF. The DNA of the CDR3 is TGCGCCAGCAGCTTTAAGGCGGGGGGCGCAGATACGCAGTATTTT.

The J gene is TRBJ2-7, the V gene TRBV7-6; TRBD2 matches at 11 bases. Trimming at V came to 5 bases and at J to 1 base, leaving 4 bases not matched to a gene. Germline V gene data show CDR1 as SGHVS and CDR2 as FNYEAQ. The CDR3 covers 15 residues. In nucleotides, the CDR3 is TGTGCCAGCAGCCCTACTAGCGGGAGTTCCTACGAGCAGTACTTC. Protein: CASSPTSGSSYEQYF.

This chain links TRBV3-1 (or the pseudogene TRBV3-2) with TRBJ2-1; 7 bases agree with TRBD1. This CDR3 has 16 residues. Germline V lookup: CDR1 LGHDT, CDR2 YNNKEL (reference sequence). The V segment lost 0 bases and the J segment 4 bases; nucleotides outside the gene matches: 6. The CDR3 is CASSQDLRGSYNEQFF. The CDR3 DNA sequence: TGTGCCAGCAGCCAAGACCTCAGGGGGAGTTACAATGAGCAGTTCTTC.

The gene calls are TRBV28 and TRBJ2-3; 10 nucleotides line up with TRBD2. Germline V gene data show CDR1 as MDHEN and CDR2 as SYDVKM. This CDR3 is 18 amino acids long. J was trimmed by 8 bases and V by 5 bases; bases with no gene match: 19. Written as DNA, the CDR3 is TGTGCCAGCAGTCCCCTCCACGGAGAGCGGGAGGGCCAGCGTACGCAGTATTTT. This translates into CASSPLHGEREGQRTQYF.

The rearrangement links TRBV4-1 to TRBJ1-1; possible D gene TRBD1, 6 bases. Germline V CDR1 and CDR2: MGHRA, YSYEKL. CDR3 size: 14 residues. Deletions cut 8 bases from V and 0 bases from J, with 13 bases between. CDR3 DNA sequence: TGCGCCAGCCGTAACAGGGCATTGAACACTGAAGCTTTCTTT. This codes for CASRNRALNTEAFF.

The chain has TRBV9 and TRBJ2-7; 8 positions agree with TRBD1. Germline V gives CDR1 SGDLS, CDR2 YYNGEE. The V segment lost 4 bases and the J segment 6 bases; nucleotides outside the gene matches: 3. The CDR3 runs 12 residues. The DNA of the CDR3 is TGTGCCAGCAGCCGGACAGGGATCGAGCAGTACTTC. It encodes CASSRTGIEQYF.

V is TRBV27 and J is TRBJ1-4, with unresolved D. Trimming shortened V by 7 bases and J by 8 bases, and 11 bases separated the two germline ends. The CDR3 has 12 amino acids. Germline lookup yields CDR1 MNHEY and CDR2 SMNVEV (reference sequence). The CDR3 protein is CASTRGGEKLFF. The CDR3 region has the DNA TGTGCCAGCACCCGGGGAGGCGAAAAACTGTTTTTT.

This clone was seen more than once but under ten times. This chain joins TRBV2 and TRBJ1-6, with 10 bases fitting TRBD1. Unmatched junction bases numbered 6, after V lost 6 bases and J lost 10 bases. Germline values: CDR1 SNHLY, CDR2 FYNNEI. The length of the CDR3 is 14 residues. Here the CDR3 DNA reads TGTGCCAGCAGCGACAGGGGGCTAGGGTCACCCCTCCACTTT. This sequence encodes CASSDRGLGSPLHF.

This clone was picked up one time. V is TRBV5-1 and J is TRBJ2-3; 7 bases line up with TRBD2. The J segment lost 0 bases and the V segment lost 4 bases, leaving 11 bases of the junction unmatched. The CDR3 loop spans 17 amino acids. Per the germline V gene, CDR1 is SGHRS and CDR2 is YFSETQ. The CDR3: CASSILRLADSTDTQYF. The CDR3 region has the DNA TGCGCCAGCAGCATACTCCGACTAGCAGATAGCACAGATACGCAGTATTTT.